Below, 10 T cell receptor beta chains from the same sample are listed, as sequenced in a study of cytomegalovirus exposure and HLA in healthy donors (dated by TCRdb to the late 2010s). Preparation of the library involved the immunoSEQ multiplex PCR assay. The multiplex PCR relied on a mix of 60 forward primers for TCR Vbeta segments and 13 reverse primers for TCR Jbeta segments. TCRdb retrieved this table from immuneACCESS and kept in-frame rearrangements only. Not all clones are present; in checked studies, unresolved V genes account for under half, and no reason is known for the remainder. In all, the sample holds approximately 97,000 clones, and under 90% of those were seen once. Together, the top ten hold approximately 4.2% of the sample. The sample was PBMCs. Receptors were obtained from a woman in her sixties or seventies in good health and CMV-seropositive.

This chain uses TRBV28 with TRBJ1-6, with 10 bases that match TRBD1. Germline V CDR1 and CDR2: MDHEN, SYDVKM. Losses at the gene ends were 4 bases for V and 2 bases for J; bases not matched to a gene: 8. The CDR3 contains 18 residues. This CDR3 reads CASSSIRDRGTYNSPLHF. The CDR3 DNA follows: TGTGCCAGCAGTTCTATCCGGGACAGGGGAACCTATAATTCACCCCTCCACTTT.

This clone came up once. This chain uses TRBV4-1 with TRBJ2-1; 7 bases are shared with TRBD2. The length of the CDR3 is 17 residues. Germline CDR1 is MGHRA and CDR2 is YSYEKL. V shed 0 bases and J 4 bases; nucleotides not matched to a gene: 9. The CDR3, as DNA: TGCGCCAGCAGCCAAGATCGGGGGAGGGTAGCTTACAATGAGCAGTTCTTC. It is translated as CASSQDRGRVAYNEQFF.

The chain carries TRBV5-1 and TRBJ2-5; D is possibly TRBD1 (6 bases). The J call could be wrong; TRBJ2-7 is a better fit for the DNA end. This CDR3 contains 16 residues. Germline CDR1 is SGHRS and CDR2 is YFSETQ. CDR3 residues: CASSQTGTQISYEQYF. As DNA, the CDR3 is TGCGCCAGCAGTCAAACCGGGACACAAATTTCCTACGAGCAGTACTTC.

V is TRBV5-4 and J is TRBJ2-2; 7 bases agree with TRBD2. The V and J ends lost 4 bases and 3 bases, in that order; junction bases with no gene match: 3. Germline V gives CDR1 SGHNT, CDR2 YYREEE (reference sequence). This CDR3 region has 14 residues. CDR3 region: CASSRTSDTGELFF. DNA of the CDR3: TGTGCCAGCAGCCGCACTAGCGACACCGGGGAGCTGTTTTTT.

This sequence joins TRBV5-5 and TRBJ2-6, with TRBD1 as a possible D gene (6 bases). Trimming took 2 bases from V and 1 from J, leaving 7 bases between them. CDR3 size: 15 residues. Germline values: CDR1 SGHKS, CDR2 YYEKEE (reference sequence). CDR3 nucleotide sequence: TGTGCCAGCAGCTTCGGACAGTCTGGGGCCAACGTCCTGACTTTC. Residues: CASSFGQSGANVLTF.

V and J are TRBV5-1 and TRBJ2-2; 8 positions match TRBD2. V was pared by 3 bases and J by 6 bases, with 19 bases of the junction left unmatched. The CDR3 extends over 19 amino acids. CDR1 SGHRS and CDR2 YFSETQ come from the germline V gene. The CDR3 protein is CASSSRRSGSNARAGELFF. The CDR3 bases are TGCGCCAGCAGCTCAAGACGGAGCGGGAGTAATGCGAGGGCCGGGGAGCTGTTTTTT.

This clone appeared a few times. The CDR3 protein is CASSLRGSRLAEAFF. CDR3 bases: TGTGCCAGCAGCTTGAGGGGTTCGAGGCTTGCCGAAGCTTTCTTT. The V call is TRBV5-6, the J call TRBJ1-1, with TRBD1 as a possible D gene (5 bases). The V gene lost 1 base and the J gene lost 8 bases, with 18 bases spanning the gap. CDR1 and CDR2 (germline): SGHDT, YYEEEE. CDR3 size: 15 residues.

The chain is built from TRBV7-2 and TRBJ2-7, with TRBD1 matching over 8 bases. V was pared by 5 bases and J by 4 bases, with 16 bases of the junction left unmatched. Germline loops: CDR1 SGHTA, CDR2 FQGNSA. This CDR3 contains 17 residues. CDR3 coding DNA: TGTGCCAGCAGCGCCCCCGACAGGGGCCTTACGAGGTACGAGCAGTACTTC. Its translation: CASSAPDRGLTRYEQYF.

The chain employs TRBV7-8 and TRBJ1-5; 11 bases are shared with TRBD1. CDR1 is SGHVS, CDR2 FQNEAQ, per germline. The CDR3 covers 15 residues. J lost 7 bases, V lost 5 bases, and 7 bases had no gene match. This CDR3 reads CASSPGQGDAQPQHF. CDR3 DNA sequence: TGTGCCAGCAGCCCGGGACAGGGGGATGCGCAGCCCCAGCATTTT. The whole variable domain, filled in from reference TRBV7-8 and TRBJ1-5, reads GAGVSQSPRYKVAKRGQDVALRCDPISGHVSLFWYQQALGQGPEFLTYFQNEAQLDKSGLPSDRFFAERPEGSVSTLKIQRTQQEDSAVYLCASSPGQGDAQPQHFGDGTRLSIL.

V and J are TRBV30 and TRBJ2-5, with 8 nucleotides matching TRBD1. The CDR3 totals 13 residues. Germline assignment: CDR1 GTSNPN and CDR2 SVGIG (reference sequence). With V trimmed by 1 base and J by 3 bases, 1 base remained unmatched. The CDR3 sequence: CAWSGTGKETQYF. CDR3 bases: TGTGCCTGGAGTGGGACAGGGAAAGAGACCCAGTACTTC. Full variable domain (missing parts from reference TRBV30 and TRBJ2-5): SQTIHQWPATLVQPVGSPLSLECTVEGTSNPNLYWYRQAAGRGLQLLFYSVGIGQISSEVPQNLSASRPQDRQFILSSKKLLLSDSGFYLCAWSGTGKETQYFGPGTRLLVL.